This T cell receptor beta chain was sequenced in a study of blood T cell repertoires in COVID-19. Study in general: Sites in the United States, Italy and Spain provided acute and convalescent COVID-19 samples.

Methods used by the authors: How many nucleated cells were present was estimated from reference gene primer amplification. Some clones are missing from TCRdb's copy, which holds only in-frame ones; the method was immunoSEQ multiplex PCR. The DNA was the basis for D and trimming; V, J and clone size are from that table. Altogether under 200,000 clones are present, 80% to 90% being singletons, with the ten largest covering more than 6.5%. Per germline, CDR1 SGHVS and CDR2 FQNEAQ. This CDR3 spans 16 amino acids. V shed 3 bases and J 6 bases; nucleotides not matched to a gene: 6. In its sample, this clone was seen once.

This TCR derives from a woman aged 55 to 70 with COVID-19, enrolled during active disease. The specimen sequenced was peripheral blood. The gene calls are TRBV7-8 and TRBJ1-5, with 12 bases aligning to TRBD1. The CDR3: CASSFGPGQGAQPQHF. For the CDR3, the DNA is TGTGCCAGCAGCTTTGGTCCGGGACAGGGGGCTCAGCCCCAGCATTTT.